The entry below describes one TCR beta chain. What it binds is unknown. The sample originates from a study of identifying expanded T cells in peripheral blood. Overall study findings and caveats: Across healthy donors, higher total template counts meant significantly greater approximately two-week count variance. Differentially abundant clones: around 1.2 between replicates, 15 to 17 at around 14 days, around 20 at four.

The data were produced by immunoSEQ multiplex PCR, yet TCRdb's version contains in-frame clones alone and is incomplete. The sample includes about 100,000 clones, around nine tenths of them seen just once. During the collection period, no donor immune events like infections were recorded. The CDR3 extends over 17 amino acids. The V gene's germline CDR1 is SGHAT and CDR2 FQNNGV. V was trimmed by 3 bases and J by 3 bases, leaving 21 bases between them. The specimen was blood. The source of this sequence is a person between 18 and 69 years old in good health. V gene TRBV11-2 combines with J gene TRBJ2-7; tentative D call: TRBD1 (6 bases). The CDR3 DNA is TGTGCCAGCAGCTTGGCCAATAGGTGGCAGGGGATCTACGAGCAGTACTTC. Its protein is CASSLANRWQGIYEQYF. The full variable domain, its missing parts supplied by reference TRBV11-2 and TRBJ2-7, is EAGVAQSPRYKIIEKRQSVAFWCNPISGHATLYWYQQILGQGPKLLIQFQNNGVVDDSQLPKDRFSAERLKGVDSTLKIQPAKLEDSAVYLCASSLANRWQGIYEQYFGPGTRLTVT.